The 32 T cell receptor beta chains below come from one sample, sequenced in a study of OX40 agonist ivuxolimab in advanced cancers. The library was made by the immunoSEQ multiplex PCR assay. Sourced from immuneACCESS, this table was stored by TCRdb with only in-frame sequences that have V and J called. A share of the clones is absent; for the studies checked, an unresolved V gene accounts for under half, and the remainder has no known explanation. The sample yields 20,000 to 30,000 clones; 79% were counted once. Jointly, the top ten make up roughly 13% of the sample. The material was CD4+ or CD8+ T cells sorted from blood, obtained in a trial of the OX40 agonist ivuxolimab. The receptors here all came from an adult with an advanced solid tumor such as melanoma, head and neck, liver or kidney cancer.

The chain employs TRBV9 and TRBJ1-6, with 11 bases identical to TRBD1. Germline CDR1 reads SGDLS; CDR2 reads YYNGEE. The J segment lost 9 bases and the V segment lost 0 bases, leaving 2 bases of the junction unmatched. The CDR3 runs to 15 residues. The CDR3 protein is CASSVVGTGGSPLHF. In DNA form, the CDR3 reads TGTGCCAGCAGCGTAGTGGGGACAGGGGGTTCACCCCTCCACTTT.

The J gene is TRBJ1-1, the V gene TRBV5-8; 9 bases fit TRBD1. The CDR3 extends over 13 amino acids. V lost 2 bases, J lost 6 bases, and 2 bases stayed unmatched. CDR1 SGHTS and CDR2 YDEGEE come from the germline V gene. CDR3 protein: CASSLQGAAEAFF. Here the CDR3 DNA reads TGTGCCAGCAGCTTACAGGGGGCAGCTGAAGCTTTCTTT.

This chain joins TRBV6-5 and TRBJ2-7; no clear D. The germline V gene encodes CDR1 MNHEY and CDR2 SVGAGI. The ends were cut back, 2 bases at V and 5 bases at J, with 13 bases in the middle. CDR3 size: 14 residues. The CDR3 nucleotides read TGTGCCAGCAGTTACGGGGTGTTCAGAGACGAGCAGTACTTC. Translated: CASSYGVFRDEQYF.

In its sample, this clone was seen a few times. Sequence at one end of the junction differs from germline and may be a read error. The chain has TRBV7-2 and TRBJ2-5; 11 nucleotides match TRBD2. Germline V CDR1 and CDR2: SGHTA, FQGNSA. The CDR3 contains 15 residues. CDR3 nucleotide sequence: TGTGCCAGCACCTTAGCGGGGGGGCCTGTGGAGACCCAGTACTTC. Protein product: CASTLAGGPVETQYF.

The chain employs TRBV11-2 and TRBJ1-6; D may be TRBD1 (6 bases). Trimming removed 1 base from V and 2 bases from J, with 12 bases in between. The germline CDR1 and CDR2 sequences are SGHAT and FQNNGV. The CDR3 loop spans 17 amino acids. The CDR3 loop reads CASSLGGGIPYNSPLHF. CDR3 DNA: TGTGCCAGCAGCTTAGGTGGGGGCATCCCCTATAATTCACCCCTCCACTTT.

This chain connects TRBV11-2 to TRBJ2-7; D is possibly TRBD1 (6 bases). Germline CDR1 is SGHAT and CDR2 is FQNNGV. The V gene lost 5 bases and the J gene lost 9 bases, with 23 bases spanning the gap. The CDR3 loop spans 15 amino acids. CDR3 in amino acids: CASSIRGPTLTGQYF. CDR3 bases: TGTGCCAGCAGCATCAGGGGTCCTACCCTCACTGGGCAGTACTTC.

For this clone: Other DNA sequences in this specimen translate into the identical CDR3. The V gene is TRBV5-6, the J gene TRBJ1-2, with D perhaps TRBD1 (6 bases). With 5 bases removed from V and 0 bases from J, the gap between germline ends came to 14 bases. This CDR3 spans 15 amino acids. Germline V gene data show CDR1 as SGHDT and CDR2 as YYEEEE. The CDR3 sequence: CASRGQGRANYGYTF. In nucleotides, the CDR3 is TGTGCCAGCAGGGGGCAGGGGCGAGCTAACTATGGCTACACCTTC.

The chain joins TRBV9 to TRBJ2-1; perhaps D is TRBD1 or TRBD2 (5 bases each). Germline V gene lookup returns CDR1 SGDLS and CDR2 YYNGEE. The CDR3 covers 15 residues. V was shortened by 0 bases and J by 2 bases, with 9 bases between the two germline ends. In DNA form, the CDR3 reads TGTGCCAGCAGCGTAGAGGGGAGCCCCTACAATGAGCAGTTCTTC. Residues: CASSVEGSPYNEQFF.

The V call is TRBV19, the J call TRBJ1-2; TRBD1 matches at 8 bases. CDR1 LNHDA and CDR2 SQIVND come from the germline V gene (reference sequence). The V and J ends lost 7 bases and 3 bases, in that order; junction bases with no gene match: 22. CDR3 length: 19 residues. CDR3 sequence: CASTLSYRGQGGDDYGYTF. CDR3 in DNA: TGTGCCAGTACCTTAAGCTACCGCGGACAGGGAGGGGATGACTATGGCTACACCTTC.

This clone appeared once. The chain links TRBV5-8 to TRBJ1-1, with 10 bases matching TRBD1. The CDR3 has 17 amino acids. Germline CDR1 SGHTS, CDR2 YDEGEE. Losses at the gene ends were 4 bases for V and 4 bases for J; bases not matched to a gene: 13. The CDR3 sequence: CASSGLTRDRGVTEAFF. CDR3 sequence (DNA): TGTGCCAGCAGCGGATTAACCCGGGACAGGGGTGTCACTGAAGCTTTCTTT.

The chain is built from TRBV28 and TRBJ1-1; D unclear. The CDR3 has 14 amino acids. Germline lookup yields CDR1 MDHEN and CDR2 SYDVKM. V was cut by 3 bases and J by 1 base, with 9 bases left in between. CDR3: CASSFVGRNTEAFF. In nucleotides, the CDR3 is TGTGCCAGCAGTTTTGTCGGACGGAACACTGAAGCTTTCTTT.

The chain employs TRBV2 and TRBJ1-1, with TRBD1 as a possible D gene (5 bases). With 7 bases removed from V and 4 bases from J, the gap between germline ends came to 10 bases. The germline gives CDR1 SNHLY, CDR2 FYNNEI. This CDR3 has 12 amino acids. CDR3 sequence (DNA): TGTGCCAGCACAAATACAGGCACTGAAGCTTTCTTT. It codes for CASTNTGTEAFF.

This clone was observed a few times. The gene calls are TRBV19 and TRBJ1-6; tentative D call: TRBD1 (6 bases). This CDR3 has 14 residues. Germline V gene sequence: CDR1 LNHDA, CDR2 SQIVND (reference sequence). Trimming removed 3 bases from V and 9 bases from J, with 12 bases in between. This CDR3 reads CASSIGGTGSPLHF. CDR3 coding DNA: TGTGCCAGTAGTATTGGGGGCACCGGTTCACCCCTCCACTTT.

The chain is built from TRBV5-4 and TRBJ1-2; 8 nucleotides agree with TRBD1. The CDR3 contains 15 residues. Per germline, CDR1 SGHNT and CDR2 YYREEE (reference sequence). The ends lost 2 bases at V and 4 bases at J; junction bases unmatched: 7. The CDR3 region has the DNA TGTGCCAGCAGCTTAGGCCCGACAGGGGTCTATGGCTACACCTTC. Translation gives CASSLGPTGVYGYTF. The variable domain in full, with the rest retrieved from reference TRBV5-4 and TRBJ1-2, is ETGVTQSPTHLIKTRGQQVTLRCSSQSGHNTVSWYQQALGQGPQFIFQYYREEENGRGNFPPRFSGLQFPNYSSELNVNALELDDSALYLCASSLGPTGVYGYTFGSGTRLTVV.

The rearrangement joins TRBV28 to TRBJ2-7, with D possibly being TRBD2 (5 bases). The CDR3 extends over 19 amino acids. Per the germline V gene, CDR1 is MDHEN and CDR2 is SYDVKM. Trimming shortened V by 3 bases and J by 3 bases, and 27 bases separated the two germline ends. The CDR3 bases are TGTGCCAGCAGTTTCCCATTGAAGGAGGTTGTTCGACCCGACTACGAGCAGTACTTC. Residues: CASSFPLKEVVRPDYEQYF.

This clone was seen a handful of times. The J gene is TRBJ2-3, the V gene TRBV9, with 12 bases identical to TRBD2. Looked up from germline, CDR1 is SGDLS and CDR2 is YYNGEE. The CDR3 has 17 amino acids. V lost 0 bases and J lost 0; bases outside the gene matches: 2. The CDR3 protein is CASSVGGLAGSTDTQYF. CDR3 DNA sequence: TGTGCCAGCAGCGTAGGAGGACTAGCGGGAAGCACAGATACGCAGTATTTT.

The chain is built from TRBV5-4 and TRBJ2-2, with TRBD2 matching over 13 bases. Germline CDR1 reads SGHNT; CDR2 reads YYREEE (reference sequence). V gave up 4 bases and J gave up 7 bases; unmatched junction bases: 7. CDR3 size: 16 residues. The CDR3 DNA reads TGTGCCAGCAGCCCAACTAGCGGGGGGGCTATCGGGGAGCTGTTTTTT. Translating it yields CASSPTSGGAIGELFF.

This clone rates as medium-sized. The rearrangement links TRBV18 to TRBJ1-1; 8 nucleotides match TRBD1. CDR1 is KGHSH, CDR2 LQKENI, per germline. The V segment lost 2 bases and the J segment 2 bases; nucleotides outside the gene matches: 10. This CDR3 spans 17 amino acids. The CDR3: CASSPTDPTGGNTEAFF. In DNA form, the CDR3 reads TGTGCCAGCTCACCAACGGATCCCACAGGGGGAAACACTGAAGCTTTCTTT.

This clone has just one count. The V gene is TRBV30, the J gene TRBJ1-4, with 9 positions matching TRBD1. Unmatched junction bases numbered 8, after V lost 0 bases and J lost 9 bases. The germline gives CDR1 GTSNPN, CDR2 SVGIG (reference sequence). The CDR3 length is 15 residues. Here the CDR3 reads CAWSVIPGQGKKLFF. In nucleotides, the CDR3 is TGTGCCTGGAGTGTGATACCGGGACAGGGTAAAAAACTGTTTTTT.

This rearrangement joins TRBV28 to TRBJ2-7; 7 bases are shared with TRBD1. Germline CDR1 is MDHEN and CDR2 is SYDVKM. Trimming cost V 1 base and J 0 bases; bases outside gene matches: 6. This CDR3 contains 16 residues. The CDR3 sequence: CASSLSSGQSSYEQYF. The CDR3 nucleotides are TGTGCCAGCAGTTTATCTTCGGGACAGAGCTCCTACGAGCAGTACTTC.

CDR3 nucleotides: TGTGCCAGCAGCCGCTACAATATGAAGGAGAAAAACATTCAGTACTTC. Protein sequence: CASSRYNMKEKNIQYF. V and J are TRBV5-4 and TRBJ2-4; D remains unclear. With 4 bases removed from V and 4 bases from J, the gap between germline ends came to 18 bases. Germline CDR1 reads SGHNT; CDR2 reads YYREEE (reference sequence). The CDR3 runs to 16 residues.

This clone appeared a few times. V is TRBV19 and J is TRBJ1-2; D uncertain. The CDR3 has 11 residues. From germline, CDR1 is LNHDA and CDR2 SQIVND (reference sequence). This chain's CDR3 is CALTTNYGYTF. The CDR3 DNA follows: TGTGCTTTGACAACTAACTATGGCTACACCTTC.

This sequence joins TRBV10-3 and TRBJ2-7, with no clear D. From germline, CDR1 is ENHRY and CDR2 SYGVKD. This CDR3 comprises 15 residues. V was cut by 0 bases and J by 0 bases, with 9 bases left in between. Here the CDR3 DNA reads TGTGCCATCAGTGAGTCGAGGCAGAACTCCTACGAGCAGTACTTC. Translation gives CAISESRQNSYEQYF.

The chain recombines TRBV28 with TRBJ1-2, with 8 bases aligning to TRBD1. This CDR3 is 15 amino acids long. Germline CDR1 reads MDHEN; CDR2 reads SYDVKM. V was pared by 6 bases and J by 0 bases, with 6 bases of the junction left unmatched. CDR3 residues: CASRRDRGTNYGYTF. DNA for the CDR3: TGTGCCAGCAGGAGAGACAGGGGAACTAACTATGGCTACACCTTC.

This chain links TRBV7-2 with TRBJ1-3; unclear D gene. CDR1 and CDR2 from the germline V gene are SGHTA and FQGNSA. Trimming pared 6 bases from V and 0 bases from J, leaving 15 bases between. The CDR3 extends over 16 amino acids. The CDR3 is CASSQAVSTSGNTIYF. Written as DNA, the CDR3 is TGTGCCAGCAGTCAGGCGGTTTCGACCTCTGGAAACACCATATATTTT.

This clone has just a few counts. J is TRBJ1-2 and V is TRBV6-5; 8 bases are shared with TRBD1. This CDR3 comprises 12 residues. CDR1 and CDR2 from the germline V gene are MNHEY and SVGAGI. With V trimmed by 10 bases and J by 2 bases, 3 bases remained unmatched. The CDR3 spells CAMGQVNYGYTF. The CDR3 DNA reads as TGTGCCATGGGACAGGTGAACTATGGCTACACCTTC.

The rearrangement links TRBV27 to TRBJ1-4; D not certain. The CDR3 covers 14 residues. Germline-derived CDR1 and CDR2 are MNHEY and SMNVEV (reference sequence). Deletions cut 3 bases from V and 8 bases from J, with 13 bases between. CDR3 sequence (DNA): TGTGCCAGCAGTTTCTGGTCTGGAGGCGAAAAACTGTTTTTT. Its translation: CASSFWSGGEKLFF.

The chain joins TRBV10-2 to TRBJ2-3, with 7 bases matching TRBD2. Trimming at V came to 0 bases and at J to 0 bases, leaving 9 bases not matched to a gene. From germline, CDR1 is WSHSY and CDR2 SAAADI. CDR3 length equals 18 residues. Here the CDR3 reads CASSESNRLASSTDTQYF. CDR3 sequence (DNA): TGCGCCAGCAGTGAGTCGAATAGACTAGCCTCCAGCACAGATACGCAGTATTTT.

This rearrangement joins TRBV28 to TRBJ2-6; D unclear. This CDR3 has 14 amino acids. Deletions cut 3 bases from V and 0 bases from J, with 3 bases between. CDR1 MDHEN and CDR2 SYDVKM come from the germline V gene. The CDR3 sequence is CASSFPSGANVLTF. DNA of the CDR3: TGTGCCAGCAGTTTCCCCTCTGGGGCCAACGTCCTGACTTTC.

The chain recombines TRBV4-1 with TRBJ2-7, with 7 bases lining up with TRBD1. The length of the CDR3 is 16 residues. Germline V gene data show CDR1 as MGHRA and CDR2 as YSYEKL. V lost 5 bases, J lost 3 bases, and 13 bases stayed unmatched. The CDR3: CASSSQSAGGHYEQYF. The DNA of the CDR3 is TGCGCCAGCAGCTCCCAATCGGCAGGGGGACACTACGAGCAGTACTTC.

The rearrangement uses TRBV5-4 and TRBJ1-1, with a tentative D call TRBD1 (5 bases). From germline, CDR1 is SGHNT and CDR2 YYREEE (reference sequence). The CDR3 totals 14 residues. Deletions cut 0 bases from V and 8 bases from J, with 14 bases between. Written as DNA, the CDR3 is TGTGCCAGCAGCTTGGGGGGGATCAGGATCGAAGCTTTCTTT. Its protein is CASSLGGIRIEAFF.

This chain's CDR3 is CASSLNTVYEQYF. CDR3 DNA sequence: TGTGCCAGCAGTTTAAACACAGTCTACGAGCAGTACTTC. The chain is built from TRBV27 and TRBJ2-7; the D is unclear. V was shortened by 2 bases and J by 3 bases, with 8 bases between the two germline ends. The V gene's germline CDR1 is MNHEY and CDR2 SMNVEV (reference sequence). The CDR3 length is 13 residues.